Following are 27 T cell receptor beta chains from one sample sequenced in a study of T cell changes during pregnancy in multiple sclerosis. Sequencing was performed with immunoSEQ multiplex PCR; in TCRdb, only in-frame clones are kept and a portion is missing. The table shows 130,000 or so clones, with roughly 92% occurring only once. Here the sequenced sample was peripheral blood, taken before pregnancy. The receptors were gathered from a female donor with multiple sclerosis, enrolled in a pregnancy study.

This clone has only one observation. CDR3 nucleotide sequence: TGTGCCAGCAGTGAGCAGGGAACTAGCACAGATACGCAGTATTTT. It translates to CASSEQGTSTDTQYF. The chain carries TRBV6-1 and TRBJ2-3; tentatively, D is TRBD1 (5 bases). There are 15 residues in the CDR3. The germline V and J ends were trimmed by 3 bases and 0 bases, with 10 bases remaining between them. Germline lookup yields CDR1 MNHNS and CDR2 SASEGT.

The chain is built from TRBV28 and TRBJ2-7, with TRBD1 matching 8 bases. The V and J ends lost 7 bases and 3 bases, in that order; junction bases with no gene match: 8. Germline CDR1 and CDR2: MDHEN and SYDVKM. This CDR3 is built from 14 residues. The CDR3: CASKDRAGGYEQYF. The CDR3 nucleotides read TGTGCCAGCAAGGACAGGGCAGGAGGCTACGAGCAGTACTTC.

The J gene is TRBJ1-1, the V gene TRBV18, with D perhaps matching TRBD1 (5 bases). The CDR3 spans 14 residues. The germline V and J ends were trimmed by 2 bases and 4 bases, with 11 bases remaining between them. From germline, CDR1 is KGHSH and CDR2 LQKENI. CDR3 bases: TGTGCCAGCTCACCAGACAGCCTTAGCACTGAAGCTTTCTTT. It translates to CASSPDSLSTEAFF.

DNA for the CDR3: TGCGCCAGCAGCTTGGAGGGCAGGGTAAGCGAGCAGTACTTC. Translating gives CASSLEGRVSEQYF. The V and J genes are TRBV5-1 and TRBJ2-7; a possible D gene is TRBD1 (5 bases). CDR1 and CDR2 (germline): SGHRS, YFSETQ. Trimming stripped 0 bases from V and 6 bases from J, with 13 bases between. There are 14 residues in the CDR3.

This clone came up once. The CDR3 sequence: CASSHPRDYRIEAVPDTQYF. CDR3 DNA: TGCGCCAGCAGCCATCCCCGGGACTACAGGATAGAGGCGGTCCCAGATACGCAGTATTTT. The gene calls are TRBV4-1 and TRBJ2-3, with 7 bases identical to TRBD2. There are 20 residues in the CDR3. CDR1 and CDR2 from the germline V gene are MGHRA and YSYEKL. J lost 4 bases, V lost 3 bases, and 22 bases had no gene match.

This sequence joins TRBV11-2 and TRBJ2-1, with TRBD2 matching over 7 bases. In germline, CDR1 is SGHAT, CDR2 FQNNGV. The CDR3 loop spans 16 amino acids. Trimming at V came to 3 bases and at J to 7 bases, leaving 12 bases not matched to a gene. Here the CDR3 reads CASSFDPKGGSNEQFF. For the CDR3, the DNA is TGTGCCAGCAGCTTCGACCCTAAGGGCGGGAGTAATGAGCAGTTCTTC.

This CDR3 reads CASSFGGNQPQHF. The CDR3 nucleotides read TGTGCCAGCAGTTTCGGTGGCAATCAGCCCCAGCATTTT. V is TRBV27 and J is TRBJ1-5; the D is unclear. This CDR3 is 13 amino acids long. Germline lookup yields CDR1 MNHEY and CDR2 SMNVEV (reference sequence). Trimming took 3 bases from V and 2 from J, leaving 5 bases between them.

The chain combines TRBV5-1 with TRBJ1-2; no clear D. Trimming cost V 2 bases and J 0 bases, with 5 bases left between them. The CDR3 has 13 amino acids. Germline CDR1 SGHRS, CDR2 YFSETQ. The DNA for the CDR3 is TGCGCCAGCAGCTTCACAGCTAACTATGGCTACACCTTC. Protein product: CASSFTANYGYTF.

The gene calls are TRBV28 and TRBJ1-2; 9 nucleotides align to TRBD1. The V and J ends lost 4 bases and 7 bases, in that order; junction bases with no gene match: 7. Germline V gives CDR1 MDHEN, CDR2 SYDVKM. The CDR3 has 14 residues. CDR3 DNA sequence: TGTGCCAGCAGTTCGGGACAGGGTGGAAGTGGCTACACCTTC. It is translated as CASSSGQGGSGYTF.

The chain employs TRBV2 and TRBJ2-1; 7 nucleotides match TRBD1. The V gene's germline CDR1 is SNHLY and CDR2 FYNNEI. This CDR3 contains 14 residues. With V trimmed by 4 bases and J by 8 bases, 8 bases remained unmatched. For the CDR3, the DNA is TGTGCCAGCAGTGCAGGGGGTTTGAGGGATGAGCAGTTCTTC. This codes for CASSAGGLRDEQFF.

V gene TRBV19 combines with J gene TRBJ1-1; no firm D call. The germline gives CDR1 LNHDA, CDR2 SQIVND (reference sequence). The CDR3 consists of 14 residues. Trimming took off 1 base at V and 1 base at J, with 7 bases between the two ends. CDR3: CASSIGVRNTEAFF. CDR3 nucleotides: TGTGCCAGTAGTATAGGCGTCCGGAACACTGAAGCTTTCTTT.

This chain uses TRBV10-3 with TRBJ2-3; no reliable D call. The V end lost 3 bases, the J end lost 2 bases, and 9 bases lay between the germline ends. This CDR3 has 14 residues. The germline gives CDR1 ENHRY, CDR2 SYGVKD. The CDR3 region is CAISEWRSTDTQYF. The CDR3 bases are TGTGCCATCAGTGAATGGCGGTCCACAGATACGCAGTATTTT.

This chain joins TRBV28 and TRBJ1-1; D remains ambiguous. The ends were cut back, 2 bases at V and 5 bases at J, with 6 bases in the middle. The germline CDR1 and CDR2 sequences are MDHEN and SYDVKM. The CDR3 extends over 12 amino acids. The CDR3 sequence is CASSLGRTEAFF. The CDR3 bases are TGTGCCAGCAGTTTAGGGCGAACTGAAGCTTTCTTT.

The chain couples TRBV7-2 to TRBJ1-5; 9 nucleotides match TRBD1. After removal of 3 bases from V and 4 bases from J, the junction contained 4 bases not matched to a gene. Germline V gives CDR1 SGHTA, CDR2 FQGNSA. This CDR3 region has 15 residues. CDR3: CASSLGQGENQPQHF. The CDR3 DNA follows: TGTGCCAGCAGCTTGGGACAGGGAGAGAATCAGCCCCAGCATTTT.

The chain couples TRBV5-4 to TRBJ2-3; 8 nucleotides agree with TRBD1. The CDR3 runs to 16 residues. V lost 4 bases and J lost 2; bases outside the gene matches: 9. Germline V gene data show CDR1 as SGHNT and CDR2 as YYREEE (reference sequence). The CDR3 region is CASSPDRTGHTDTQYF. In DNA form, the CDR3 reads TGTGCCAGCAGCCCGGATAGGACAGGGCACACAGATACGCAGTATTTT.

The genes are TRBV11-1 and TRBJ2-7; TRBD1 agrees at 7 bases. Germline lookup yields CDR1 SGHAT and CDR2 FQDESV (reference sequence). CDR3 length equals 15 residues. After removal of 5 bases from V and 5 bases from J, the junction contained 12 bases not matched to a gene. CDR3 DNA sequence: TGTGCCAGCAGCCCAATGACAGGGATGCGGAACGAGCAGTACTTC. Amino acids: CASSPMTGMRNEQYF.

This clone was found a few times. The genes are TRBV7-2 and TRBJ2-7; 10 bases are a match to TRBD2. The junction had 8 bases not matched to a gene; V was cut back by 2 bases and J by 7 bases. The CDR3 consists of 15 residues. Germline-derived CDR1 and CDR2 are SGHTA and FQGNSA. CDR3 residues: CASSLILAGAEEQYF. Written as DNA, the CDR3 is TGTGCCAGCAGCTTAATTCTAGCGGGAGCGGAGGAGCAGTACTTC.

The rearrangement links TRBV6-6 to TRBJ1-4, with 12 bases aligning to TRBD1. The CDR3 sequence is 16 residues long. Germline loops: CDR1 MNHNY, CDR2 SVGAGI (reference sequence). V dropped 6 bases and J dropped 2; count of bases not matched to a gene: 4. The CDR3 bases are TGTGCCAGCAGAGTGGGACAGGGGGCGACTAATGAAAAACTGTTTTTT. This encodes CASRVGQGATNEKLFF.

The chain combines TRBV29-1 with TRBJ2-1; D remains ambiguous. CDR1 SQVTM and CDR2 ANQGSEA come from the germline V gene. Trimming cost V 1 base and J 6 bases, with 7 bases left between them. The CDR3 length is 12 residues. Here the CDR3 reads CSVEGRLNEQFF. The CDR3 DNA reads as TGCAGCGTTGAAGGACGACTCAATGAGCAGTTCTTC.

The chain recombines TRBV30 with TRBJ2-5; 7 bases are a match to TRBD2. Germline V lookup: CDR1 GTSNPN, CDR2 SVGIG (reference sequence). V gave up 7 bases and J gave up 3 bases; unmatched junction bases: 8. This CDR3 comprises 13 residues. The CDR3 nucleotides read TGTGCCTCCCAGACGGGGGGTAAAGAGACCCAGTACTTC. Encoded protein: CASQTGGKETQYF.

This clone appeared once. The V gene is TRBV4-1, the J gene TRBJ2-1; 14 bases agree with TRBD2. After removal of 0 bases from V and 9 bases from J, the junction contained 4 bases not matched to a gene. Germline lookup yields CDR1 MGHRA and CDR2 YSYEKL. The CDR3 covers 16 residues. The CDR3 reads CASSQEGTSGSPEQFF. The DNA for the CDR3 is TGCGCCAGCAGCCAAGAAGGGACTAGCGGGAGTCCTGAGCAGTTCTTC.

The chain carries TRBV5-1 and TRBJ2-1, with TRBD1 as a possible D gene (5 bases). V lost 0 bases, J lost 2 bases, and 12 bases lay in between. Germline CDR1 SGHRS, CDR2 YFSETQ. The length of the CDR3 is 16 residues. The CDR3 bases are TGCGCCAGCAGCTTGGAAAGTGGGGCCCCCTACAATGAGCAGTTCTTC. Protein product: CASSLESGAPYNEQFF.

The chain carries TRBV20-1 and TRBJ2-7; tentative D call: TRBD2 (5 bases). From germline, CDR1 is DFQATT and CDR2 SNEGSKA (reference sequence). CDR3 size: 11 residues. The V end lost 7 bases, the J end lost 0 bases, and 7 bases lay between the germline ends. In DNA, the CDR3 is TGCAGTGAACGGGACTCCTACGAGCAGTACTTC. Protein: CSERDSYEQYF.

The rearrangement uses TRBV6-1 and TRBJ1-5; D possibly corresponds to TRBD1 (6 bases). Trimming left V 6 bases short and J 6 bases short, with 9 bases between. The CDR3 totals 12 residues. Germline V gene data show CDR1 as MNHNS and CDR2 as SASEGT. In nucleotides, the CDR3 is TGTGCCAGCAGCACAGGGTTTCAGCCCCAGCATTTT. Translated, it gives CASSTGFQPQHF.

This sequence joins TRBV9 and TRBJ2-1, with 8 bases fitting TRBD2. CDR1 and CDR2 from the germline V gene are SGDLS and YYNGEE. The CDR3 consists of 15 residues. With V trimmed by 0 bases and J by 9 bases, 8 bases remained unmatched. DNA for the CDR3: TGTGCCAGCAGCGTAGCGGGAGGGGGTCGAGGTGAGCAGTTCTTC. It specifies CASSVAGGGRGEQFF.

This clone was detected once. V usage is TRBV18 and J usage is TRBJ1-2, with 8 nucleotides matching TRBD1. The CDR3 runs 18 residues. Unmatched junction bases numbered 16, after V lost 3 bases and J lost 4 bases. Germline V CDR1 and CDR2: KGHSH, LQKENI. The CDR3 DNA reads as TGTGCCAGCTCACCTTTAGCAGGGGGCCAACCCCAAGCCTATGGCTACACCTTC. Translation gives CASSPLAGGQPQAYGYTF.

V is TRBV11-1 and J is TRBJ2-5, with 8 bases matching TRBD2. CDR1 and CDR2 (germline): SGHAT, FQDESV (reference sequence). The CDR3 has 17 residues. V trimming: 1 base; J trimming: 0 bases; junction bases outside the gene matches: 7. The CDR3 sequence: CASSLGGGTTYQETQYF. The CDR3 DNA is TGTGCCAGCAGCTTAGGCGGGGGGACAACGTACCAAGAGACCCAGTACTTC.